The clone carrying this T cell receptor (beta chain) has a count of ten or more. Its antigen is currently unknown. Via MiXCR, TCRdb re-called the 5' RACE reads, giving one row per CDR3 protein. Here the sample spans 450,000 to 550,000 distinct CDR3 sequences, 15% to 20% being singletons. This sample is part of a study of T cells after yellow fever vaccination. Findings and caveats of the study: Clonotypes appearing in both CD4 and CD8 compartments existed, and their share was small.

The sample here was PBMCs, taken 15 days after the yellow fever booster vaccination. The sequence was obtained from a man younger than 45 who received the YFV17D yellow fever vaccine.

As DNA, the CDR3 is TGCAGTGCGGGTTCCCGGTACGAGCAGTACTTC. Its protein is CSAGSRYEQYF. The chain recombines TRBV20-1 with TRBJ2-7; D gene uncertain. The CDR3 consists of 11 residues. Trimming took off 6 bases at V and 4 bases at J, with 10 bases between the two ends. In germline, CDR1 is DFQATT, CDR2 SNEGSKA (reference sequence).